This is a list of T cell receptor beta chains from one sample in a study of shared clonotypes between healthy human individuals. TCRdb's copy holds only in-frame clones and misses some; the assay was immunoSEQ multiplex PCR. The data show about 500,000 clones, roughly three quarters seen once. The specimen sequenced was PBMCs. These receptors came from a woman in her forties in good health. Some clones in this sample may be carry-over from other donors' samples. Both conserved end residues are part of each CDR3. Each record gives: clone size, J gene, V gene, D gene, CDR3 DNA, CDR3 protein. A D gene is named only where the DNA matches it firmly. For some rows the clone size is stated as once, few or many, or as a class when expanded; others skip it.

>NA|TRBJ2-5|TRBV11-2|TRBD2
TGTGCCAGCACTCCATCCGGACTAGCGGGGGCCCAGTACTTC
CASTPSGLAGAQYF
>NA|TRBJ2-1|TRBV4-1|TRBD1
TGCGCCAGCAGCCACCACCCGACAGGGCTCCCGAACAATGAGCAGTTCTTC
CASSHHPTGLPNNEQFF
>NA|TRBJ2-3|TRBV5-6|TRBD2
TGTGCCAGCAGCCCGACACTAGCGGGACGAACAGATACGCAGTATTTT
CASSPTLAGRTDTQYF
>few|TRBJ2-2|TRBV28|NA
TGTGCCAGCAGTTTTGGGGGCGCGGACACCGGGGAGCTGTTTTTT
CASSFGGADTGELFF
>NA|TRBJ1-1|TRBV29-1|NA
TGCAGCGCTCCTCACACGAACACTGAAGCTTTCTTT
CSAPHTNTEAFF
>NA|TRBJ2-7|TRBV7-9|NA
TGTGCCAGCAGCTTAGCGGGGGCAGAAGCCTACGAGCAGTACTTC
CASSLAGAEAYEQYF
>NA|TRBJ2-7|TRBV2|NA
TGTGCCAGCCAGCTAGCAACCTACGAGCAGTACTTC
CASQLATYEQYF
>NA|TRBJ2-7|TRBV30|NA
TGTGCCTGGAGGTCGTCAGGGGCCGAGCAGTACTTC
CAWRSSGAEQYF
>NA|TRBJ2-2|TRBV5-1|TRBD1
TGCGCCAGCAGCCCGGACAGGGGGTCCGGGGAGCTGTTTTTT
CASSPDRGSGELFF
>NA|TRBJ2-7|TRBV10-3|NA
TGTGCCACACACTCCGGGACTTCATACGAGCAGTACTTC
CATHSGTSYEQYF
>NA|TRBJ2-7|TRBV5-1|TRBD2
TGCGCCAGCAGCTTGGGCGGCGGGAGGACCAACGAGCAGTACTTC
CASSLGGGRTNEQYF
>NA|TRBJ1-2|TRBV4-1|NA
TGCGCCAGCAGCCCCCTAAGCCTCGGGACCGACTATGGCTACACCTTC
CASSPLSLGTDYGYTF
>NA|TRBJ2-7|TRBV5-1|NA
TGCGCCAGCAGCTCCTACAGGGTAAACTACGAGCAGTACTTC
CASSSYRVNYEQYF
>NA|TRBJ1-1|TRBV11-2|NA
TGTGCCAGCAGCTTTACGATGGCCCGGATGTCTGAAGCTTTCTTT
CASSFTMARMSEAFF
>NA|TRBJ1-1|TRBV29-1|TRBD1
TGCAGCGTTGGGACAGGGATGGGGACTGAAGCTTTCTTT
CSVGTGMGTEAFF
>NA|TRBJ2-7|TRBV6-6|NA
TGTGCCAGCACCCCAAGCGGCACCTACGAGCAGTACTTC
CASTPSGTYEQYF
>NA|TRBJ1-1|TRBV25-1|NA
TGTGCCAGCAGTGAATTCTTAGTGTTACAGGGTTCACTCACTGAAGCTTTCTTT
CASSEFLVLQGSLTEAFF
>NA|TRBJ2-7|TRBV6-1|TRBD2
TGTGCCAGCAGTGGACTTAGACTAGCGGGCGGCTACGAGCAGTACTTC
CASSGLRLAGGYEQYF
>NA|TRBJ2-3|TRBV7-9|NA
TGTGCCAGCAGCGCCGTGGGGGGTGGGAGCACAGATACGCAGTATTTT
CASSAVGGGSTDTQYF
>NA|TRBJ2-7|TRBV9|NA
TGTGCCAGCAGCGCGACCACTAGCATCGGCGAGCAGTACTTC
CASSATTSIGEQYF
>NA|TRBJ2-7|TRBV7-3|TRBD1
TGTGCCAGCAGCTTCGACAGGGGGGACTACGAGCAGTACTTC
CASSFDRGDYEQYF
>NA|TRBJ1-1|TRBV6-5|NA
TGTGCCAGCAGTTACCACCGATTGAACACTGAAGCTTTCTTT
CASSYHRLNTEAFF
>NA|TRBJ1-2|TRBV5-1|TRBD1
TGCGCCAGCAGACGTGGTGGGGACAGGGAATATGGCTACACCTTC
CASRRGGDREYGYTF
>few|TRBJ1-2|TRBV4-3|TRBD1
TGCGCCAGCAGCCAAGATTTCAGGGGGGCTAACTATGGCTACACCTTC
CASSQDFRGANYGYTF
>NA|TRBJ1-4|TRBV5-1|NA
TGCGCCAGCAGCTGGTCAGGGGCCGGCGAAAAACTGTTTTTT
CASSWSGAGEKLFF
>once|TRBJ2-2|TRBV7-3|NA
TGTGCCAGCAGCCCAGACCCCGGGACGGCGAACACCGGGGAGCTGTTTTTT
CASSPDPGTANTGELFF
>NA|TRBJ1-5|TRBV5-6|NA
TGTGCCAGCAGCTTGGGGTGGGGGAGCAATCAGCCCCAGCATTTT
CASSLGWGSNQPQHF
>NA|TRBJ2-7|TRBV28|TRBD2
TGTGCCACCCTAGCGGGAGGAGGGTACGAGCAGTACTTC
CATLAGGGYEQYF
>many|TRBJ2-3|TRBV27|NA
TGTGCCAGCAGTCCGGGGGTAGCGGAGGTCACAGATACGCAGTATTTT
CASSPGVAEVTDTQYF
>NA|TRBJ2-5|TRBV4-2|NA
TGTGCCAGCAGCCAAGAAGTAGGGTTTGGGGAGACCCAGTACTTC
CASSQEVGFGETQYF
>NA|TRBJ2-5|TRBV2|TRBD2
TGTGCCAGCAGTGGTACCGGGACTACGAATCAGTACTTC
CASSGTGTTNQYF
>NA|TRBJ2-2|TRBV18|NA
TGTGCCAGCTCACCGACAGACCAGAACACCGGGGAGCTGTTTTTT
CASSPTDQNTGELFF
>NA|TRBJ1-4|TRBV27|NA
TGTGCCAGCAGTTTACGCCCCAGGAGGCAGGATCCTAATGAAAAACTGTTTTTT
CASSLRPRRQDPNEKLFF
>NA|TRBJ1-4|TRBV5-8|NA
TGTGCCAGCAGCCGGGGGCATCATAATGAAAAACTGTTTTTT
CASSRGHHNEKLFF
>NA|TRBJ1-1|TRBV27|NA
TGTGCCAGCAGTCCCCAGGGTTTAATGAACACTGAAGCTTTCTTT
CASSPQGLMNTEAFF
>once|TRBJ1-1|TRBV7-2|TRBD1
TGTGCCAGCAGCAGACGGACAGGGTCTGAAGCTTTCTTT
CASSRRTGSEAFF
>NA|TRBJ2-2|TRBV25-1|NA
TGTGCCAGCAGTGAAGCTCCTGGGAACACCGGGGAGCTGTTTTTT
CASSEAPGNTGELFF
>few|TRBJ1-1|TRBV9|TRBD1
TGTGCCAGCAGCGTAGGGGACAGGGGCTGGACTGAAGCTTTCTTT
CASSVGDRGWTEAFF
>NA|TRBJ2-4|TRBV13|NA
TGTGCCAGCAGCCCCACCGAGGATGGGGCCAAAAACATTCAGTACTTC
CASSPTEDGAKNIQYF
>NA|TRBJ2-1|TRBV7-3|TRBD2
TGTGCCAGCAGCCGCGGACTAGCGGGAGGGAATGAGCAGTTCTTC
CASSRGLAGGNEQFF
>NA|TRBJ2-2|TRBV19|NA
TGTGCCAGTAGTATCCTTAGACCATCCGGCGGGGAGCTGTTTTTT
CASSILRPSGGELFF
>NA|TRBJ1-2|TRBV6-6|TRBD1
TGTGCCAGCAGTTCCCCCGGACAGGGTCTAAATGGCTACACCTTC
CASSSPGQGLNGYTF
>NA|TRBJ1-4|TRBV30|NA
TGTGCCTGGGGGGCCAAATTTGAAAAACTGTTTTTT
CAWGAKFEKLFF
>NA|TRBJ2-3|TRBV9|TRBD2
TGTGCCAGCAGCGTAGGGAGCCGTGGCGGGAGGACGGCAGATACGCAGTATTTT
CASSVGSRGGRTADTQYF
>NA|TRBJ2-7|TRBV5-1|TRBD2
TGCGCCAGCAGCTTGGGGGCAGCGGGAACCGGCGAGCAGTACTTC
CASSLGAAGTGEQYF
>NA|TRBJ1-2|TRBV4-3|NA
TGCGCCAGCAGCCAAGCAGGGGACATTGGTGGCTACACCTTC
CASSQAGDIGGYTF
>NA|TRBJ2-3|TRBV5-1|TRBD2
TGCGCCAGCAGCCTCGGGACTAGTTCAGATACGCAGTATTTT
CASSLGTSSDTQYF
>NA|TRBJ2-7|TRBV19|TRBD1
TGTGCCAGTCGACAGGGGGCAACTACCCTCTCCTACGAGCAGTACTTC
CASRQGATTLSYEQYF
>NA|TRBJ2-1|TRBV28|TRBD1
TGTGCCAGCAGTACCCGACAGGGTTGGAATGAGCAGTTCTTC
CASSTRQGWNEQFF